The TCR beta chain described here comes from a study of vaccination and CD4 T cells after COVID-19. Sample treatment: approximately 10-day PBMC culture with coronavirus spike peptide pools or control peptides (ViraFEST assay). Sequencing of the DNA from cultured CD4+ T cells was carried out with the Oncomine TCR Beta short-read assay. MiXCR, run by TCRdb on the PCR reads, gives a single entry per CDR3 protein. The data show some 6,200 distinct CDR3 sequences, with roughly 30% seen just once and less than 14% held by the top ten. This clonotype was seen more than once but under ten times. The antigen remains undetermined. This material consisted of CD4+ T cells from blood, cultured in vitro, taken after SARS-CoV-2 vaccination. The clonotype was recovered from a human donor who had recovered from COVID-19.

The CDR3 sequence: CASSLRYDSNQPQHF. CDR3 coding DNA: TGTGCCAGCAGTTTACGTTATGATAGCAATCAGCCCCAGCATTTT. The chain recombines TRBV27 with TRBJ1-5; no clear D gene. The CDR3 length is 15 residues. Germline V CDR1 and CDR2: MNHEY, SMNVEV (reference sequence). Trimming took off 2 bases at V and 0 bases at J, with 8 bases between the two ends.